The 29 T cell receptor beta chains given below trace back to one sample, sequenced in a study of shared clonotypes between healthy human individuals. Generated by immunoSEQ multiplex PCR, the TCRdb table keeps only in-frame clones and is missing some. The sample has about 1,800,000 clones, roughly 94% seen once. CD8 cells classed as naive were CD45RO-negative and positively selected for CCR7, excluding terminally differentiated effector memory CD45RA+ cells. Sequenced input: naive CD8+ T cells sorted from blood. Every receptor here comes from a man between 18 and 35 years old in good health.

The chain couples TRBV5-6 to TRBJ2-7, with a possible D match to TRBD1 (7 bases). The CDR3 spans 16 residues. Germline V gene lookup returns CDR1 SGHDT and CDR2 YYEEEE. V was pared by 0 bases and J by 7 bases, with 20 bases between. The CDR3 DNA reads TGTGCCAGCAGCTTGGAGTACGGCGACAGGGACTGGGAGCAGTACTTC. It specifies CASSLEYGDRDWEQYF.

CDR3 DNA sequence: TGCGCCAGCAGCTCTTCACAGGGGGGAGAGGTCACAGATACGCAGTATTTT. It encodes CASSSSQGGEVTDTQYF. The V and J genes are TRBV5-1 and TRBJ2-3, with TRBD1 matching over 8 bases. The CDR3 consists of 17 residues. J gave up 2 bases and V 3 bases, and 11 bases lay outside the gene matches. Germline V CDR1 and CDR2: SGHRS, YFSETQ.

V gene TRBV4-1 combines with J gene TRBJ2-7; 7 nucleotides line up with TRBD2. Germline V gives CDR1 MGHRA, CDR2 YSYEKL. CDR3 size: 15 residues. J lost 2 bases, V lost 6 bases, and 10 bases had no gene match. For the CDR3, the DNA is TGCGCCAGCAGTCTTCTAGCGGATTCAGCCTACGAGCAGTACTTC. Encoded protein: CASSLLADSAYEQYF.

In the case of this clone: Different DNA sequences within this sample yield the same CDR3. The genes are TRBV19 and TRBJ1-5, with 7 bases aligning to TRBD1. The CDR3 extends over 14 amino acids. Germline CDR1 LNHDA, CDR2 SQIVND (reference sequence). The ends lost 5 bases at V and 3 bases at J; junction bases unmatched: 4. The CDR3 coding sequence is TGTGCCAGTAGTCCCAGGGGGTACAATCAGCCCCAGCATTTT. It yields the protein CASSPRGYNQPQHF.

The genes are TRBV10-3 and TRBJ2-5; perhaps TRBD1 as D (5 bases). This CDR3 has 14 amino acids. Germline V gene lookup returns CDR1 ENHRY and CDR2 SYGVKD. With 7 bases removed from V and 2 bases from J, the gap between germline ends came to 14 bases. The CDR3 protein is CAIKAAGQQETQYF. CDR3 DNA: TGTGCCATCAAGGCGGCAGGGCAGCAAGAGACCCAGTACTTC.

The chain employs TRBV2 and TRBJ2-3; D is perhaps TRBD2 (5 bases). V was trimmed by 8 bases and J by 3 bases, leaving 18 bases between them. This CDR3 spans 15 amino acids. Germline V lookup: CDR1 SNHLY, CDR2 FYNNEI. CDR3 in DNA: TGTGCCAGCGGTGGATTGGCTAGCTTTACAGATACGCAGTATTTT. Translation: CASGGLASFTDTQYF.

The rearrangement links TRBV11-2 to TRBJ2-3; 9 positions match TRBD2. Germline V lookup: CDR1 SGHAT, CDR2 FQNNGV. The CDR3 consists of 15 residues. V gave up 5 bases and J gave up 5 bases; unmatched junction bases: 8. Written as DNA, the CDR3 is TGTGCCAGCAGCCCCGAGCGGGGGGCCATAGATACGCAGTATTTT. It specifies CASSPERGAIDTQYF.

This chain connects TRBV7-9 to TRBJ2-7; either TRBD1 or TRBD2 may supply D (5 bases each). Germline CDR1 and CDR2: SEHNR and FQNEAQ (reference sequence). This CDR3 has 14 amino acids. Trimming stripped 5 bases from V and 7 bases from J, with 18 bases between. Written as DNA, the CDR3 is TGTGCCAGCAGCGCCTCCGGGACCCCCGGGGAGCAGTACTTC. Its translation: CASSASGTPGEQYF.

The chain uses TRBV6-1 and TRBJ2-4; D may correspond to TRBD1 or TRBD2 (5 bases each). V dropped 2 bases and J dropped 9 bases, with 20 bases sitting between them. The CDR3 consists of 16 residues. Germline V CDR1 and CDR2: MNHNS, SASEGT. For the CDR3, the DNA is TGTGCCAGCAGTGAATGGCAAGGGACGGAAACTGGCATTCAGTACTTC. It is translated as CASSEWQGTETGIQYF.

CDR3 bases: TGTGCCAGCAGCGCCCCCTATGGGGGTTTGGGGGAGCAGTACTTC. Amino acid sequence: CASSAPYGGLGEQYF. V gene TRBV7-8 combines with J gene TRBJ2-7; D might be TRBD1 or TRBD2, each matching 5 bases. This CDR3 contains 15 residues. Trimming removed 5 bases from V and 7 bases from J, with 21 bases in between. Germline loops: CDR1 SGHVS, CDR2 FQNEAQ.

J is TRBJ2-2 and V is TRBV7-6; D not certain. Germline V gives CDR1 SGHVS, CDR2 FNYEAQ. This CDR3 has 13 residues. V shed 5 bases and J shed 6 bases, with 10 bases lying between them. CDR3 residues: CASSPSVSGELFF. Written as DNA, the CDR3 is TGTGCCAGCAGCCCATCGGTCTCCGGGGAGCTGTTTTTT.

The sample holds one count of this clone. The chain links TRBV6-1 to TRBJ2-7, with 8 bases aligning to TRBD2. CDR1 and CDR2 (germline): MNHNS, SASEGT. The CDR3 covers 14 residues. The V and J ends lost 6 bases and 1 base, in that order; junction bases with no gene match: 5. In DNA, the CDR3 is TGTGCCAGCAGCCTTAGCGGGGTTTCCTACGAGCAGTACTTC. It encodes CASSLSGVSYEQYF.

The chain is built from TRBV4-2 and TRBJ2-7; TRBD2 matches at 7 bases. Trimming took 1 base from V and 0 from J; bases not matched to a gene: 3. This CDR3 has 15 amino acids. Germline assignment: CDR1 LGHNA and CDR2 YNFKEQ. DNA for the CDR3: TGTGCCAGCAGCCAAGGAGCGGGGTCCTCCTACGAGCAGTACTTC. It is translated as CASSQGAGSSYEQYF.

CDR3 coding DNA: TGTGCCAGTAGTATAGAAGGGACTGACTTGAACACTGAAGCTTTCTTT. Protein sequence: CASSIEGTDLNTEAFF. This chain uses TRBV19 with TRBJ1-1, with D maybe TRBD1 (5 bases). The CDR3 totals 16 residues. Germline CDR1 reads LNHDA; CDR2 reads SQIVND (reference sequence). The V end lost 0 bases, the J end lost 0 bases, and 11 bases lay between the germline ends.

V and J are TRBV2 and TRBJ2-7; a weak D match, TRBD1 (6 bases). In germline, CDR1 is SNHLY, CDR2 FYNNEI. The CDR3 runs 13 residues. Trimming took 7 bases from V and 4 from J, leaving 14 bases between them. The CDR3: CASIGQSVYEQYF. In DNA form, the CDR3 reads TGTGCCAGCATTGGACAGAGTGTTTACGAGCAGTACTTC.

This chain links TRBV11-2 with TRBJ2-7; D might be TRBD2 (5 bases). The CDR3 covers 15 residues. Trimming took 1 base from V and 3 from J, leaving 13 bases between them. CDR1 SGHAT and CDR2 FQNNGV come from the germline V gene. The CDR3 coding sequence is TGTGCCAGCAGCTTAGGAGTGCCGGGGTACTACGAGCAGTACTTC. It codes for CASSLGVPGYYEQYF.

The V gene is TRBV11-2, the J gene TRBJ2-7, with D maybe TRBD1 (5 bases). The CDR3 sequence is 12 residues long. Germline assignment: CDR1 SGHAT and CDR2 FQNNGV. Trimming took 6 bases from V and 5 from J, leaving 11 bases between them. CDR3 sequence: CASSQAGNEQYF. Written as DNA, the CDR3 is TGTGCCAGCAGTCAGGCAGGGAACGAGCAGTACTTC.

This rearrangement joins TRBV25-1 to TRBJ1-2, with TRBD1 as a possible D gene (6 bases). CDR3 length: 12 residues. Trimming took off 6 bases at V and 4 bases at J, with 9 bases between the two ends. Germline CDR1 is MGHDK and CDR2 is SYGVNS. DNA for the CDR3: TGTGCCAGCAGCATGGGGGCCTATGGCTACACCTTC. It codes for CASSMGAYGYTF.

This rearrangement joins TRBV5-6 to TRBJ2-7; 10 bases map to TRBD2. The length of the CDR3 is 15 residues. V trimming: 0 bases; J trimming: 4 bases; junction bases outside the gene matches: 4. Germline V lookup: CDR1 SGHDT, CDR2 YYEEEE. The CDR3, as DNA: TGTGCCAGCAGCTTGGACCTAGCGGGAGTTTACGAGCAGTACTTC. Its translation: CASSLDLAGVYEQYF.

The chain recombines TRBV5-6 with TRBJ2-1, with TRBD1 identical over 9 bases. The CDR3 consists of 13 residues. The junction had 11 bases not matched to a gene; V was cut back by 4 bases and J by 15 bases. Looked up from germline, CDR1 is SGHDT and CDR2 is YYEEEE. CDR3 coding DNA: TGTGCCAGCAGCCTGGTACAGGGGGCAATGTGGTTCTTC. It codes for CASSLVQGAMWFF.

The V gene is TRBV4-1, the J gene TRBJ2-6, with D possibly called TRBD1 or TRBD2 (5 bases each). The CDR3 totals 17 residues. The germline gives CDR1 MGHRA, CDR2 YSYEKL. Trimming cost V 4 bases and J 2 bases, with 15 bases left between them. Here the CDR3 DNA reads TGCGCCAGCAGCCCAAGACCCCAGGGAGCTGGGGCCAACGTCCTGACTTTC. Its protein is CASSPRPQGAGANVLTF.

The J gene is TRBJ2-7, the V gene TRBV28; D not resolved. Trimming removed 1 base at V and 3 bases at J, with 16 bases between. The germline V gene encodes CDR1 MDHEN and CDR2 SYDVKM. The CDR3 has 16 residues. The CDR3 nucleotides are TGTGCCAGCAGTTTATCTGTGATTTATGGAGACTACGAGCAGTACTTC. This translates into CASSLSVIYGDYEQYF.

To note about this clone: The same CDR3 arises from other DNA sequences in this sample as well. V and J are TRBV27 and TRBJ1-5, with no clear D. Trimming pared 2 bases from V and 2 bases from J, leaving 7 bases between. Germline CDR1 is MNHEY and CDR2 is SMNVEV (reference sequence). This CDR3 has 14 residues. The CDR3 here is CASSLRSGNQPQHF. CDR3 DNA sequence: TGTGCCAGCAGTTTACGCAGTGGCAATCAGCCCCAGCATTTT.

This chain links TRBV2 with TRBJ2-5; 8 nucleotides align to TRBD2. The CDR3 is 16 amino acids. V lost 3 bases to trimming and J lost 0 bases; unmatched junction nucleotides: 6. The germline V gene has CDR1 SNHLY and CDR2 FYNNEI. The chain's CDR3 is CASSEESAGDQETQYF. In nucleotides, the CDR3 is TGTGCCAGCAGTGAGGAGTCAGCGGGGGACCAAGAGACCCAGTACTTC.

The chain couples TRBV25-1 to TRBJ2-2; 7 positions agree with TRBD1. The CDR3 runs to 15 residues. Germline loops: CDR1 MGHDK, CDR2 SYGVNS. Losses at the gene ends were 5 bases for V and 1 base for J; bases not matched to a gene: 4. The CDR3 sequence is CASSPDRRNTGELFF. Written as DNA, the CDR3 is TGTGCCAGCAGTCCGGACAGGAGGAACACCGGGGAGCTGTTTTTT.

V usage is TRBV9 and J usage is TRBJ2-7; 9 bases line up with TRBD1. The CDR3 spans 15 residues. Germline V gene data show CDR1 as SGDLS and CDR2 as YYNGEE. V trimming: 1 base; J trimming: 2 bases; junction bases outside the gene matches: 4. CDR3 region: CASSVSGQGTYEQYF. For the CDR3, the DNA is TGTGCCAGCAGCGTAAGTGGACAGGGGACCTACGAGCAGTACTTC.

V is TRBV5-1 and J is TRBJ1-2; possible D gene TRBD1, 5 bases. CDR3 length equals 16 residues. Germline lookup yields CDR1 SGHRS and CDR2 YFSETQ. V was trimmed by 6 bases and J by 4 bases, leaving 22 bases between them. The CDR3 here is CASKPGTLPPLYGYTF. In DNA form, the CDR3 reads TGCGCCAGCAAGCCAGGGACCCTTCCCCCTCTCTATGGCTACACCTTC.

The chain links TRBV19 to TRBJ1-1, with D perhaps matching TRBD1 (5 bases). CDR1 is LNHDA, CDR2 SQIVND, per germline (reference sequence). V was trimmed by 5 bases and J by 8 bases, leaving 18 bases between them. The CDR3 loop spans 14 amino acids. The chain's CDR3 is CASSVPGPGSEAFF. DNA of the CDR3: TGTGCCAGTAGTGTCCCGGGACCGGGAAGCGAAGCTTTCTTT.

The chain has TRBV6-1 and TRBJ2-7; tentatively, D is TRBD2 (5 bases). The CDR3 is 12 residues long. Trimming took 11 bases from V and 2 from J, leaving 13 bases between them. Germline CDR1 reads MNHNS; CDR2 reads SASEGT. The CDR3 is CAVVEGAYEQYF. CDR3 DNA: TGTGCCGTAGTAGAGGGTGCCTACGAGCAGTACTTC.